The entry below describes one TCR beta chain. Its antigen remains unidentified. The protocol was immunoSEQ multiplex PCR, while the TCRdb copy is restricted to in-frame clones and leaves out a portion. Of 150,000 to 200,000 clones in the sample, 90% were seen once. From germline, CDR1 is SEHNR and CDR2 FQNEAQ (reference sequence). The CDR3 runs to 12 residues. V lost 10 bases, J lost 5 bases, and 14 bases lay in between. This record belongs to a study of T cell responses to AZD1222 COVID-19 vaccine. Investigators merged groups given second doses at roughly 4 or roughly 12 weeks. Study-wide findings and caveats: Mostly white British, mostly female donors; authors suggested clonal diversity may be underestimated.

The source was peripheral blood, collected 28 days after the second AZD1222 dose. This sequence was found in an adult who received the AZD1222 COVID-19 vaccine. The V call is TRBV7-9, the J call TRBJ2-5; D unresolved. The CDR3 DNA sequence: TGTGCCATACTACAGTCGGCGGAGACCCAGTACTTC. The encoded protein is CAILQSAETQYF.